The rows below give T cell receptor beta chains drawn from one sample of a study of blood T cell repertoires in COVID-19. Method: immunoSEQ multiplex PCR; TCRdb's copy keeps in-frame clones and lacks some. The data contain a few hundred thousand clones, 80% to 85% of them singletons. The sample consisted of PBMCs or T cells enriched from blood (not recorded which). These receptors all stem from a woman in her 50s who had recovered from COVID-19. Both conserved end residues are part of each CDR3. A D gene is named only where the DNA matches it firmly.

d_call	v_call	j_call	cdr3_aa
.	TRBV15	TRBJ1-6	CATSSDRPLNSPLHF
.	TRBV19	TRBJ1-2	CASSLAAGQRLPGYTF
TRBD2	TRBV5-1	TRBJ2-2	CASGRLAGPTGELFF
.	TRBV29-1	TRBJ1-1	CSVLVMEDTEAFF
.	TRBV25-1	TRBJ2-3	CASSGRQPVDTQYF
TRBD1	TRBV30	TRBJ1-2	CAWILGAGGGYTF
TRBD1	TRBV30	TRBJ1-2	CAWSSRTGTNYGYTF
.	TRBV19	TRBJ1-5	CASRQGSGNQPQHF
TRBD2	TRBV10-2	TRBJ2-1	CASSPGTSGGPPYNEQFF
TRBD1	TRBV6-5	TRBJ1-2	CASTQGGRGGYTF
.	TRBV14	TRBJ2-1	CASSQDRRGVVYNEQFF
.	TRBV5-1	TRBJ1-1	CASSLDQGGAEAFF
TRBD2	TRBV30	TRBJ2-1	CAWSVGLAGVNEQFF
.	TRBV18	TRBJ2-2	CASSPRGHDTGELFF
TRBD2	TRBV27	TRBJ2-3	CASKSRAFGTGGSDTQYF
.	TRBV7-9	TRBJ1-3	CASEDSRTGNTIYF
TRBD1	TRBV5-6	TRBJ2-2	CASSLWDRVGTGELFF
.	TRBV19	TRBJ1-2	CASNQKDSYGYTF
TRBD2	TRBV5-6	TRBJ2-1	CASSFGGAIFYEQFF
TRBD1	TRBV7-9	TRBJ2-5	CASSRDRGMETQYF
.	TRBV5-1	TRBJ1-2	CASSFGAPGDGYTF
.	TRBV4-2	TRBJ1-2	CASSQDIGGAAYGYTF
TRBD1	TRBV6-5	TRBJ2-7	CASCLRTGTYEQYF
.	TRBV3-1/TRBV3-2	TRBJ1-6	CASSQAGQGNSPLHF
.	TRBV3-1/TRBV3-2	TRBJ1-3	CASSLIVFRDTSGNTIYF
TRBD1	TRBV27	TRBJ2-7	CASSRDRAGEQYF
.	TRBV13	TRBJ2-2	CASRKQGTTGELFF
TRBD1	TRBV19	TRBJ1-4	CASRDDRVALKLFF
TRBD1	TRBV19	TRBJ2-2	CASSTRTGKLGELFF
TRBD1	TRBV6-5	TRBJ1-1	CASSYSRWQGAGEAFF
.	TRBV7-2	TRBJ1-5	CASSSSVTGRSNQPQHF
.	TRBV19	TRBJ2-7	CASNGGSSYEQYF
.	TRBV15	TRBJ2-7	CATSPQGSEQYF
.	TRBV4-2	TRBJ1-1	CASSQVAGNTEAFF
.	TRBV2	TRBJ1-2	CASSATGGAYGYTF
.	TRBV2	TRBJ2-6	CASGAASGANVLTF
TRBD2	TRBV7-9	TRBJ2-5	CASSLKLLAWSQETQYF
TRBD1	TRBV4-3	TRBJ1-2	CASSTDRGAYGYTF
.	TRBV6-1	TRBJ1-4	CASSEAGGDEKLFF
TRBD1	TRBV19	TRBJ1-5	CASRLRQGGNQPQHF
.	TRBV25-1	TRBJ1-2	CASSETGYGYTF
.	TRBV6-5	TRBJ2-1	CASTLQGFSYNEQFF